This TCR beta chain was sequenced during a study of shared clonotypes between healthy human individuals. There are 13 residues in the CDR3. Germline V CDR1 and CDR2: WNHNN, SYGVQD (reference sequence). V gave up 6 bases and J gave up 5 bases, with 13 bases separating them. Clones were read by immunoSEQ multiplex PCR, and TCRdb kept only the in-frame ones, dropping some. The data show about 2.2 million clones, 90% to 95% seen once. Naive-designated CD8 cells lacked CD45RO, were positively enriched for CCR7, and omitted terminally differentiated effector memory CD45RA+ cells. The receptor was derived from a man aged 18 to 30 in good health. Some clones in this sample may be carry-over from other donors' samples. The sequenced sample was naive CD8+ T cells from PBMCs. This chain links TRBV10-1 with TRBJ1-1; maybe TRBD1 (6 bases). In DNA, the CDR3 is TGCGCCAGCAGCGGGACACCTGGAACTGAAGCTTTCTTT. Amino acids: CASSGTPGTEAFF.